These 23 T cell receptor beta chains originate from one sample sequenced in a study of blood T cell repertoires in COVID-19 (dated by TCRdb to the early 2020s). Receptor amplification or capture employed the immunoSEQ multiplex PCR assay. In its TCRdb copy, this immuneACCESS table keeps in-frame sequences only and misses some clones. Where compared with another copy, unresolved V genes explain less than half of these, and the others have no known cause. The sample table holds about 83,000 clones, of which 86% were seen once. Of the sample, around 7.8% is held by the ten largest clones. Sequencing used peripheral blood. These receptors came from a man in his fifties with active COVID-19.

DNA of the CDR3: TGTGCCAGCAGCCCGAGCCCCGGGACTAGCGGCTCCTACGAGCAGTACTTC. This encodes CASSPSPGTSGSYEQYF. This chain uses TRBV9 with TRBJ2-7; 11 bases line up with TRBD2. The germline gives CDR1 SGDLS, CDR2 YYNGEE. The CDR3 loop spans 17 amino acids. V shed 4 bases and J 0 bases; nucleotides not matched to a gene: 9.

The chain is built from TRBV28 and TRBJ2-7; D is unresolved. Germline V lookup: CDR1 MDHEN, CDR2 SYDVKM. The CDR3 is 17 residues long. V was clipped by 3 bases and J by 2 bases, with 20 bases between them. This CDR3 reads CASSFSLMMTRTYEQYF. Here the CDR3 DNA reads TGTGCCAGCAGTTTCTCACTTATGATGACACGGACCTACGAGCAGTACTTC. The full variable domain, in which reference TRBV28 and TRBJ2-7 provide the parts outside the CDR3, is DVKVTQSSRYLVKRTGEKVFLECVQDMDHENMFWYRQDPGLGLRLIYFSYDVKMKEKGDIPEGYSVSREKKERFSLILESASTNQTSMYLCASSFSLMMTRTYEQYFGPGTRLTVT.

A single count supports this clone. The chain combines TRBV6-6 with TRBJ1-6; D remains unclear. V shed 4 bases and J shed 0 bases, with 7 bases lying between them. The germline CDR1 and CDR2 sequences are MNHNY and SVGAGI (reference sequence). This CDR3 has 15 residues. The CDR3 loop is CASSSRSSYNSPLHF. The CDR3 DNA reads TGTGCCAGCAGTTCTAGGTCCTCCTATAATTCACCCCTCCACTTT.

V is TRBV6-2 or TRBV6-3 and J is TRBJ2-7; D is undetermined. V lost 5 bases and J 2 bases, leaving 10 bases between the germline ends. The CDR3 runs 13 residues. Germline V CDR1 and CDR2: MNHEY, SVGEGT. CDR3 protein: CASSPHSTYEQYF. The CDR3 DNA reads TGTGCCAGCAGTCCCCACAGTACCTACGAGCAGTACTTC.

This rearrangement joins TRBV7-2 to TRBJ2-1; 9 bases are shared with TRBD2. V was pared by 4 bases and J by 3 bases, with 4 bases of the junction left unmatched. The CDR3 length is 15 residues. Germline CDR1 and CDR2: SGHTA and FQGNSA. In DNA form, the CDR3 reads TGTGCCAGCAGCTGGTCTAGCGGGGTCTACAATGAGCAGTTCTTC. Protein sequence: CASSWSSGVYNEQFF.

V gene TRBV7-9 combines with J gene TRBJ1-4, with 7 bases that match TRBD1. In germline, CDR1 is SEHNR, CDR2 FQNEAQ (reference sequence). V lost 1 base to trimming and J lost 2 bases; unmatched junction nucleotides: 7. The CDR3 extends over 17 amino acids. This CDR3 reads CASSLVYGTATNEKLFF. The CDR3 DNA is TGTGCCAGCAGCTTAGTATATGGGACAGCTACTAATGAAAAACTGTTTTTT.

The chain has TRBV5-6 and TRBJ2-3; 9 nucleotides agree with TRBD2. CDR1 is SGHDT and CDR2 is YYEEEE in the germline V gene. After removal of 4 bases from V and 6 bases from J, the junction contained 12 bases not matched to a gene. The CDR3 totals 16 residues. CDR3 loop: CASSIRLAGALDTQYF. The CDR3 nucleotides read TGTGCCAGCAGCATACGGTTAGCGGGAGCGTTGGATACGCAGTATTTT.

The chain is built from TRBV18 and TRBJ2-7; perhaps TRBD1 as D (6 bases). Germline lookup yields CDR1 KGHSH and CDR2 LQKENI. The CDR3 is made up of 18 amino acids. The V end was cut by 3 bases, the J end by 2 bases, with 23 bases between. DNA of the CDR3: TGTGCCAGCTCACCGCCACAGGGAATGACGGGATGGGCCTACGAGCAGTACTTC. This translates into CASSPPQGMTGWAYEQYF. Drawing the rest from reference TRBV18 and TRBJ2-7, the complete variable domain is NAGVMQNPRHLVRRRGQEARLRCSPMKGHSHVYWYRQLPEEGLKFMVYLQKENIIDESGMPKERFSAEFPKEGPSILRIQQVVRGDSAAYFCASSPPQGMTGWAYEQYFGPGTRLTVT.

This chain uses TRBV5-1 with TRBJ2-3, with 8 bases aligning to TRBD2. The CDR3 length is 14 residues. Germline V CDR1 and CDR2: SGHRS, YFSETQ. With 4 bases clipped from V and 6 bases from J, the junction kept 7 bases outside the gene matches. In nucleotides, the CDR3 is TGCGCCAGCAGCGCCGGGGGGGTCCCCGATACGCAGTATTTT. As protein: CASSAGGVPDTQYF.

The gene calls are TRBV7-8 and TRBJ2-1, with a weak D call TRBD2 (6 bases). Trimming took off 4 bases at V and 5 bases at J, with 12 bases between the two ends. CDR3 length: 14 amino acids. Germline loops: CDR1 SGHVS, CDR2 FQNEAQ. CDR3 in amino acids: CASSSRDFDNEQFF. In DNA, the CDR3 is TGTGCCAGCAGCTCCCGGGACTTCGACAATGAGCAGTTCTTC. The variable domain in full, completed from reference TRBV7-8 and TRBJ2-1, reads GAGVSQSPRYKVAKRGQDVALRCDPISGHVSLFWYQQALGQGPEFLTYFQNEAQLDKSGLPSDRFFAERPEGSVSTLKIQRTQQEDSAVYLCASSSRDFDNEQFFGPGTRLTVL.

This chain uses TRBV19 with TRBJ1-6; unclear D gene. Germline CDR1 is LNHDA and CDR2 is SQIVND (reference sequence). The V gene lost 2 bases and the J gene lost 7 bases, with 9 bases spanning the gap. The length of the CDR3 is 14 residues. The CDR3 DNA reads as TGTGCCAGTAGTATATCCGGGGTAAATTCACCCCTCCACTTT. Its protein is CASSISGVNSPLHF.

The V and J genes are TRBV27 and TRBJ1-1, with TRBD1 identical over 10 bases. The CDR3 is 14 amino acids. The germline V gene encodes CDR1 MNHEY and CDR2 SMNVEV (reference sequence). Germline trimming cut 4 bases from V and 4 bases from J; bases unmatched to any gene: 3. CDR3 sequence reads: CASSWDRGTTEAFF. CDR3 in DNA: TGTGCCAGCAGTTGGGACAGGGGTACCACTGAAGCTTTCTTT.

The CDR3 nucleotides read TGTGCCAGCAGTGATTCCCAGGGTTACAATGAGCAGTTCTTC. This sequence encodes CASSDSQGYNEQFF. The gene calls are TRBV6-1 and TRBJ2-1, with D possibly matching TRBD1 (5 bases). Trimming stripped 3 bases from V and 4 bases from J, with 10 bases between. This CDR3 contains 14 residues. Germline V lookup: CDR1 MNHNS, CDR2 SASEGT.

The rearrangement uses TRBV19 and TRBJ1-1, with D possibly matching TRBD1 (6 bases). The CDR3 is made up of 14 amino acids. The V end was cut by 6 bases, the J end by 1 base, with 12 bases between. CDR1 LNHDA and CDR2 SQIVND come from the germline V gene (reference sequence). The CDR3: CASRYTGWNTEAFF. The CDR3 bases are TGTGCCAGTAGATATACAGGGTGGAACACTGAAGCTTTCTTT.

The chain employs TRBV6-2 or TRBV6-3 and TRBJ2-5, with 10 bases fitting TRBD1. From germline, CDR1 is MNHEY and CDR2 SVGEGT. The CDR3 is made up of 15 amino acids. Trimming took 2 bases from V and 5 from J; bases not matched to a gene: 5. The CDR3 sequence is CASSYAGQGPETQYF. Written as DNA, the CDR3 is TGTGCCAGCAGTTACGCGGGACAGGGGCCCGAGACCCAGTACTTC.

The J gene is TRBJ2-2, the V gene TRBV5-1; 9 bases line up with TRBD1. Trimming cost V 0 bases and J 2 bases; bases outside gene matches: 2. Germline CDR1 and CDR2: SGHRS and YFSETQ. CDR3 length: 16 amino acids. This CDR3 is CASSLGGQGNTGELFF. The CDR3 DNA is TGCGCCAGCAGCTTGGGGGGACAGGGCAACACCGGGGAGCTGTTTTTT.

The chain has TRBV3-1 (or the pseudogene TRBV3-2) and TRBJ2-7, with 11 bases identical to TRBD2. The V gene's germline CDR1 is LGHDT and CDR2 YNNKEL (reference sequence). The CDR3 sequence is 15 residues long. The junction had 3 bases not matched to a gene; V was cut back by 1 base and J by 4 bases. The CDR3, as DNA: TGTGCCAGCAGCCAAGGACTAGCGGGATTGTACGAGCAGTACTTC. Its protein product is CASSQGLAGLYEQYF.

The J gene is TRBJ2-3, the V gene TRBV7-6; 7 nucleotides line up with TRBD1. This CDR3 contains 16 residues. CDR1 SGHVS and CDR2 FNYEAQ come from the germline V gene. With 4 bases clipped from V and 3 bases from J, the junction kept 10 bases outside the gene matches. The CDR3 region has the DNA TGTGCCAGCAGCTCCTTAGGGTCGACAGGGACAGATACGCAGTATTTT. It is translated as CASSSLGSTGTDTQYF.

This clone was counted a few times. The chain is built from TRBV2 and TRBJ1-1; 7 positions match TRBD1. Germline CDR1 and CDR2: SNHLY and FYNNEI. The CDR3 runs 13 residues. Unmatched junction bases numbered 7, after V lost 7 bases and J lost 5 bases. CDR3 in amino acids: CASTKGAGTEAFF. The CDR3 DNA reads TGTGCCAGCACGAAGGGGGCGGGGACTGAAGCTTTCTTT.

A few counts support this clone. The chain's CDR3 is CASSATSGGGETQYF. DNA of the CDR3: TGTGCCAGCAGCGCGACTAGCGGAGGGGGAGAGACCCAGTACTTC. J is TRBJ2-5 and V is TRBV9; 9 bases are a match to TRBD2. The germline V gene encodes CDR1 SGDLS and CDR2 YYNGEE. Trimming removed 3 bases from V and 4 bases from J; junction bases left unmatched: 7. The CDR3 runs to 15 residues.

The rearrangement uses TRBV28 and TRBJ2-1; 10 bases are a match to TRBD1. With 5 bases clipped from V and 7 bases from J, the junction kept 17 bases outside the gene matches. The CDR3 has 18 residues. The germline V gene encodes CDR1 MDHEN and CDR2 SYDVKM. The CDR3 loop is CASSPNLRTGGLLNEQFF. In DNA, the CDR3 is TGTGCCAGCAGTCCTAACCTACGGACAGGGGGGTTGTTGAATGAGCAGTTCTTC. Variable domain in full (rest from reference TRBV28 and TRBJ2-1): DVKVTQSSRYLVKRTGEKVFLECVQDMDHENMFWYRQDPGLGLRLIYFSYDVKMKEKGDIPEGYSVSREKKERFSLILESASTNQTSMYLCASSPNLRTGGLLNEQFFGPGTRLTVL.

This clone was seen only once. The chain links TRBV28 to TRBJ2-1, with TRBD2 matching over 10 bases. V lost 9 bases, J lost 6 bases, and 11 bases stayed unmatched. This CDR3 region has 15 residues. Germline CDR1 is MDHEN and CDR2 is SYDVKM. CDR3 sequence reads: CASNLGTSVTNEQFF. CDR3 DNA: TGTGCCAGTAACCTCGGGACTAGCGTGACCAATGAGCAGTTCTTC.

The chain is built from TRBV7-2 and TRBJ2-1; 10 nucleotides agree with TRBD1. Germline lookup yields CDR1 SGHTA and CDR2 FQGNSA. This CDR3 spans 17 amino acids. The J segment lost 4 bases and the V segment lost 1 base, leaving 7 bases of the junction unmatched. CDR3 sequence: CASSLGTDRGRYNEQFF. The CDR3, as DNA: TGTGCCAGCAGCTTAGGAACCGACAGGGGGCGTTACAATGAGCAGTTCTTC.